This TCR beta chain was sequenced for a study of blood T cells in healthy people across ages. Findings of the study overall: Changes seen in expanded clonotypes were possibly confounded by donor CMV status left unknown. PBMCs left unsorted prevented a conclusive naive versus antigen-experienced comparison.

PCR was performed a second time for roughly 7 to 11 cycles using a sample-barcoded 5' primer and a J-beta primer mix. Through a template-switch adaptor with 12 random nucleotides, each cDNA molecule received a tag. Using its own MiXCR run on the 5' RACE reads, TCRdb lists one record per CDR3 protein. The repertoire has about 670,000 distinct CDR3 sequences, approximately 52% of them found once; the top ten carry 13%. V was shortened by 1 base and J by 2 bases, with 12 bases between the two germline ends. The CDR3 runs 16 residues. Germline CDR1 and CDR2: SEHNR and FQNEAQ (reference sequence). About this clonotype itself: The target antigen is unknown. A read error is likely, as this CDR3 ends without the conserved phenylalanine or tryptophan.

The V gene is TRBV7-9, the J gene TRBJ1-5; D is perhaps TRBD1 (6 bases). This receptor was taken from a woman older than 75 in good health. The sample taken for sequencing was blood. The DNA for the CDR3 is TGTGCCAGCAGCTTAGAGACAGGAGGTGGCAATCAGCCCCAGCATTCT. It encodes CASSLETGGGNQPQHS.